The 5 T cell receptor beta chains presented below share a single source sample, sequenced in a study of cytomegalovirus exposure and HLA in healthy donors (dated by TCRdb to about 2017). Libraries were prepared through the immunoSEQ multiplex PCR assay. A mixture of 60 forward primers for TCR Vbeta segments and 13 reverse primers for TCR Jbeta segments was used in the multiplex PCR. Imported from immuneACCESS, the table was reduced by TCRdb to in-frame sequences with V and J called. These copies leave out some clones; in studies compared against another copy, an unresolved V gene accounts for under half, and the cause of the remainder is not known. The sample table records under 200,000 clones; approximately 80% of these occur just once. The ten largest clones represent around 3.5% of the sample. The sequenced sample consisted of PBMCs. These receptors came from a young man in good health and CMV-seropositive.

The gene calls are TRBV6-1 and TRBJ2-3; TRBD1 matches at 8 bases. CDR1 and CDR2 (germline): MNHNS, SASEGT. The CDR3 sequence is 16 residues long. The ends lost 0 bases at V and 4 bases at J; junction bases unmatched: 6. The CDR3 region has the DNA TGTGCCAGCAGTGAAGCGGGTGGCAGGGGGCCAGATACGCAGTATTTT. This sequence encodes CASSEAGGRGPDTQYF.

This chain connects TRBV5-1 to TRBJ2-1, with D possibly matching TRBD2 (5 bases). V was shortened by 9 bases and J by 0 bases, with 22 bases between the two germline ends. CDR1 SGHRS and CDR2 YFSETQ come from the germline V gene. The CDR3 has 17 residues. In DNA form, the CDR3 reads TGCGCCACCATGGACTCCGAATACATGGGCTCCTACAATGAGCAGTTCTTC. Translating gives CATMDSEYMGSYNEQFF.

J is TRBJ1-3 and V is TRBV10-3; maybe TRBD1 (6 bases). V lost 6 bases and J lost 6, with 15 bases in between. The germline V gene encodes CDR1 ENHRY and CDR2 SYGVKD. This CDR3 comprises 14 residues. CDR3: CAISRDKKENTIYF. CDR3 nucleotide sequence: TGTGCCATCAGCCGGGACAAAAAGGAAAACACCATATATTTT.

The chain couples TRBV28 to TRBJ2-7; 9 positions match TRBD1. V trimming: 2 bases; J trimming: 5 bases; junction bases outside the gene matches: 10. CDR3 size: 16 residues. Germline-derived CDR1 and CDR2 are MDHEN and SYDVKM. CDR3 residues: CASSLRGGTGRHEQYF. The CDR3 region has the DNA TGTGCCAGCAGTTTAAGAGGTGGGACAGGGCGGCACGAGCAGTACTTC.

This clone was counted only a few times. The chain recombines TRBV2 with TRBJ2-3; D gene ambiguous. The CDR3 extends over 14 amino acids. The ends were cut back, 4 bases at V and 4 bases at J, with 12 bases in the middle. CDR1 is SNHLY and CDR2 is FYNNEI in the germline V gene. As DNA, the CDR3 is TGTGCCAGCAGTGGACTGAGCTGGGCAGATACGCAGTATTTT. It codes for CASSGLSWADTQYF.